One and the same sample provided the 21 T cell receptor beta chains below, sequenced in a study of blood T cell repertoires in COVID-19. Sequenced by immunoSEQ multiplex PCR; TCRdb stores in-frame clones only, minus some. The sample includes a few hundred thousand clones, around nine tenths of them seen just once. The source material was peripheral blood. These receptors originate from a man aged 55 to 70 who had recovered from COVID-19.

This sequence joins TRBV5-1 and TRBJ2-1, with 8 bases matching TRBD1. Germline loops: CDR1 SGHRS, CDR2 YFSETQ. The CDR3 consists of 14 residues. V trimming: 4 bases; J trimming: 6 bases; junction bases outside the gene matches: 6. CDR3: CASSRGQGINEQFF. In DNA form, the CDR3 reads TGCGCCAGCAGCAGAGGACAGGGAATCAATGAGCAGTTCTTC. Supplemented by reference TRBV5-1 and TRBJ2-1, the full variable domain reads KAGVTQTPRYLIKTRGQQVTLSCSPISGHRSVSWYQQTPGQGLQFLFEYFSETQRNKGNFPGRFSGRQFSNSRSEMNVSTLELGDSALYLCASSRGQGINEQFFGPGTRLTVL.

A few counts support this clone. The chain combines TRBV3-1 (or the pseudogene TRBV3-2) with TRBJ2-5, with TRBD1 matching over 7 bases. Germline CDR1 is LGHDT and CDR2 is YNNKEL (reference sequence). Unmatched junction bases numbered 12, after V lost 0 bases and J lost 5 bases. The CDR3 spans 17 residues. The CDR3 loop reads CASSQDRGPGVVETQYF. DNA of the CDR3: TGTGCCAGCAGCCAAGATAGGGGGCCAGGGGTCGTGGAGACCCAGTACTTC.

This rearrangement joins TRBV9 to TRBJ2-7; TRBD1 might be the D (5 bases). CDR1 and CDR2 from the germline V gene are SGDLS and YYNGEE. The CDR3 has 13 residues. Trimming removed 4 bases from V and 2 bases from J, with 10 bases in between. CDR3 sequence reads: CASSRSGTYEQYF. As DNA, the CDR3 is TGTGCCAGCAGCAGGTCAGGGACCTACGAGCAGTACTTC.

The chain has TRBV6-5 and TRBJ2-1; perhaps TRBD2 as D (5 bases). Germline V gives CDR1 MNHEY, CDR2 SVGAGI. The CDR3 runs 16 residues. Trimming left V 4 bases short and J 3 bases short, with 16 bases between. Written as DNA, the CDR3 is TGTGCCAGCAGTTCTGATAGCGAGCGGATCTACAATGAGCAGTTCTTC. Amino acids: CASSSDSERIYNEQFF.

This chain uses TRBV6-5 with TRBJ2-7; TRBD1 matches at 7 bases. CDR3 size: 13 residues. Germline V gene data show CDR1 as MNHEY and CDR2 as SVGAGI. V lost 6 bases and J lost 5; bases outside the gene matches: 7. CDR3 DNA: TGTGCCAGCAGGAGACAGGGAGTCAACGAGCAGTACTTC. It specifies CASRRQGVNEQYF.

The chain joins TRBV4-2 to TRBJ1-6; TRBD1 matches 8 bases. J gave up 9 bases and V 0 bases, and 4 bases lay outside the gene matches. Germline assignment: CDR1 LGHNA and CDR2 YNFKEQ. CDR3 length: 15 residues. The CDR3 bases are TGTGCCAGCAGCCAAGATGGGACAGGAATTTCACCCCTCCACTTT. Amino acids: CASSQDGTGISPLHF.

This clone was recorded many times. The chain recombines TRBV5-6 with TRBJ1-2; D gene unclear. The length of the CDR3 is 15 residues. Between the trimmed V and J ends, which lost 0 bases and 4 bases, there was a span of 13 bases. CDR1 and CDR2 from the germline V gene are SGHDT and YYEEEE. The CDR3 loop reads CASSLGTGRSYGYTF. The CDR3 DNA sequence: TGTGCCAGCAGCTTGGGTACGGGGAGGAGCTATGGCTACACCTTC.

The V and J genes are TRBV30 and TRBJ1-6; D is ambiguous. The CDR3 is 15 residues long. The ends were cut back, 0 bases at V and 0 bases at J, with 6 bases in the middle. Germline V gene sequence: CDR1 GTSNPN, CDR2 SVGIG (reference sequence). The CDR3 coding sequence is TGTGCCTGGAGTGTATACGGCTCCTATAATTCACCCCTCCACTTT. Amino acids: CAWSVYGSYNSPLHF.

In the case of this clone: At one of its ends the junction is not consistent with the germline gene, which may arise from a read error. The chain links TRBV9 to TRBJ2-3, with 10 bases identical to TRBD1. The germline V gene has CDR1 SGDLS and CDR2 YYNGEE. The CDR3 sequence is 16 residues long. Here the CDR3 DNA reads TGTGCCAGCAGCACCGGGGGGGACAGGGGCACACATACGCAGTATTTT. It specifies CASSTGGDRGTHTQYF.

The V call is TRBV6-1, the J call TRBJ1-2; D is perhaps TRBD1 (5 bases). This CDR3 contains 18 residues. V was clipped by 1 base and J by 2 bases, with 20 bases between them. In germline, CDR1 is MNHNS, CDR2 SASEGT. The CDR3 DNA reads TGTGCCAGCAGTGAAGAGGCCGCAGGACAATCTCTGAACTATGGCTACACCTTC. Protein product: CASSEEAAGQSLNYGYTF.

This clone was picked up a small number of times. The chain recombines TRBV28 with TRBJ2-1, with 15 bases identical to TRBD2. Per the germline V gene, CDR1 is MDHEN and CDR2 is SYDVKM. The V segment lost 2 bases and the J segment 7 bases; nucleotides outside the gene matches: 18. There are 21 residues in the CDR3. The CDR3 coding sequence is TGTGCCAGCAGTTTAAGTGGAGGGGGACTAGCGGGAGGTGGCAAGGAGAATGAGCAGTTCTTC. It translates to CASSLSGGGLAGGGKENEQFF.

The chain links TRBV7-2 to TRBJ2-7, with TRBD1 identical over 9 bases. V dropped 4 bases and J dropped 2; count of bases not matched to a gene: 6. This CDR3 comprises 15 residues. Germline assignment: CDR1 SGHTA and CDR2 FQGNSA. The CDR3 DNA sequence: TGTGCCAGCAGCTCTTGGGACAGGGTGCCCTACGAGCAGTACTTC. Its translation is CASSSWDRVPYEQYF.

The chain joins TRBV30 to TRBJ1-2; 8 bases match TRBD1. The CDR3 contains 14 residues. V was clipped by 4 bases and J by 5 bases; unmatched bases: 9. Germline assignment: CDR1 GTSNPN and CDR2 SVGIG (reference sequence). This chain's CDR3 is CAWTLTGGGYGYTF. The CDR3 region has the DNA TGTGCCTGGACCCTAACAGGGGGAGGGTATGGCTACACCTTC.

The chain recombines TRBV11-2 with TRBJ2-7, with 7 bases lining up with TRBD1. Per the germline V gene, CDR1 is SGHAT and CDR2 is FQNNGV. Germline trimming cut 5 bases from V and 7 bases from J; bases unmatched to any gene: 17. The CDR3 consists of 16 residues. CDR3 residues: CASSRRQGRWMGEQYF. CDR3 DNA: TGTGCCAGCAGCCGGCGACAGGGCCGGTGGATGGGGGAGCAGTACTTC.

The chain is built from TRBV19 and TRBJ1-2; 7 nucleotides agree with TRBD1. The germline gives CDR1 LNHDA, CDR2 SQIVND (reference sequence). Losses at the gene ends were 4 bases for V and 9 bases for J; bases not matched to a gene: 5. The CDR3 has 12 residues. This chain's CDR3 is CASSNRQGSYTF. The CDR3 DNA reads as TGTGCCAGTAGTAACAGACAGGGAAGCTACACCTTC.

This clone was counted between two and nine times. The chain links TRBV15 to TRBJ1-6; weak D call: TRBD1 (6 bases). Germline CDR1 LNHNV, CDR2 YYDKDF (reference sequence). V was pared by 11 bases and J by 4 bases, with 9 bases between. CDR3 length: 12 residues. The CDR3, as DNA: TGTGCCTCTGGACAGTATAATTCACCCCTCCACTTT. As protein: CASGQYNSPLHF.

The gene calls are TRBV2 and TRBJ1-6; 8 bases agree with TRBD1. CDR1 SNHLY and CDR2 FYNNEI come from the germline V gene. V was clipped by 7 bases and J by 7 bases; unmatched bases: 6. The CDR3 runs 14 residues. The CDR3 DNA reads TGTGCCAGCATGGGACAGGCCGTAAATTCACCCCTCCACTTT. As protein: CASMGQAVNSPLHF.

This clone occurred once. This sequence joins TRBV7-8 and TRBJ1-1, with 12 bases identical to TRBD1. Trimming at V came to 7 bases and at J to 2 bases, leaving 8 bases not matched to a gene. CDR3 length equals 16 residues. CDR1 is SGHVS, CDR2 FQNEAQ, per germline. CDR3 DNA sequence: TGTGCCAGCACCCCGGGACAGGGGGCGGTAAACACTGAAGCTTTCTTT. Translating gives CASTPGQGAVNTEAFF.

The chain combines TRBV4-2 with TRBJ2-5; 10 nucleotides line up with TRBD2. Germline V CDR1 and CDR2: LGHNA, YNFKEQ. The CDR3 covers 16 residues. Trimming at V came to 2 bases and at J to 1 base, leaving 4 bases not matched to a gene. CDR3 amino acids: CASSQRTSGLQETQYF. CDR3 coding DNA: TGTGCCAGCAGCCAAAGGACTAGCGGCCTCCAAGAGACCCAGTACTTC.

The chain recombines TRBV10-3 with TRBJ1-1; unclear D gene. This CDR3 comprises 13 residues. The germline CDR1 and CDR2 sequences are ENHRY and SYGVKD. Trimming left V 6 bases short and J 1 base short, with 9 bases between. The CDR3 DNA sequence: TGTGCCATCAGGACCGAGGCGAACACTGAAGCTTTCTTT. Encoded protein: CAIRTEANTEAFF.

With regard to this clone: Other DNA sequences within the sample encode an identical CDR3. The chain has TRBV5-1 and TRBJ2-3; 8 positions agree with TRBD2. Germline V gives CDR1 SGHRS, CDR2 YFSETQ. The CDR3 totals 14 residues. J lost 1 base, V lost 2 bases, and 0 bases had no gene match. This chain's CDR3 is CASSLAGGTDTQYF. CDR3 in DNA: TGCGCCAGCAGCTTAGCGGGGGGCACAGATACGCAGTATTTT.